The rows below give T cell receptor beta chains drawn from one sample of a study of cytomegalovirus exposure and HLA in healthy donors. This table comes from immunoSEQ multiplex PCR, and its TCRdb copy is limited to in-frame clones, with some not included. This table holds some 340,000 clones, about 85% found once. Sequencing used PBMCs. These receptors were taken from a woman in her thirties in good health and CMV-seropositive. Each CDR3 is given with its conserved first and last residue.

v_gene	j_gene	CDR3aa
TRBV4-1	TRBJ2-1	CASSQETPVLYNEQFF
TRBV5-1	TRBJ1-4	CASSLGPLGRGANEKLFF
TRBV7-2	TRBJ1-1	CASSSMTGGDTEAFF
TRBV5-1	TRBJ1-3	CASSRTGGNSGNTIYF
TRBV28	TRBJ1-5	CASSLGTGTYSNQPQHF
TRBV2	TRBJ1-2	CASIGDRVVGYTF
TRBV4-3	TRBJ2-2	CASSQDPSGSAGELFF
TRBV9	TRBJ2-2	CASSVDAVHAGELFF
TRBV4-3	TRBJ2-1	CASSQEGVGSYNEQFF
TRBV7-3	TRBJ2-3	CASSSGQGITDTQYF
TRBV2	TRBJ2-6	CASSVWESGANVLTF
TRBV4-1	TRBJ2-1	CASSPGTGGSSYNEQFF
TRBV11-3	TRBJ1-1	CASSSKGGTEAFF
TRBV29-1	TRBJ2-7	CSVETASYEQYF
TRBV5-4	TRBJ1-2	CASSSLTTGYGYTF
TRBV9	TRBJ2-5	CASSVGPRELETQYF
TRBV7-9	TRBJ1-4	CASSLAGHSRGEKLFF
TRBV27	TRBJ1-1	CASSLLPLGNTEAFF
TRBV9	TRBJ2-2	CASSLGTSNTGELFF
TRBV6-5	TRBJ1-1	CASSPTKGVSAFF
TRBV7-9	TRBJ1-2	CASSLAEQGTYGYTF
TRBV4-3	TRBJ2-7	CASSHRLAGDEQYF
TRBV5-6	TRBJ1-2	CASGGSGTGLFYGYTF
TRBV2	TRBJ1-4	CASSSRQGLEKLFF
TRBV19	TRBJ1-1	CASSIEFGATGTEAFF
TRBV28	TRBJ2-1	CASSPVDSSYNEQFF
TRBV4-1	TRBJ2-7	CASSQGPSAYEQYF
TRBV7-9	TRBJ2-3	CASSFSVDTQYF
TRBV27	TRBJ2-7	CASSFRSSGSLTPYEQYF
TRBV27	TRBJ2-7	CASSSGQSYEQYF
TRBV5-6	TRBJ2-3	CASSLDSSTDTQYF
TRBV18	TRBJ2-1	CAATLAGGYNEQFF
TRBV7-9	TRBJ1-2	CASSKSQRETYGYTF
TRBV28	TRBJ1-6	CASSLPQAARSPLHF
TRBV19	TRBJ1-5	CASSYQGYNQPQHF
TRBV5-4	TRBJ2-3	CASSPPGTDTQYF
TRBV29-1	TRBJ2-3	CSVEWGPDTQYF
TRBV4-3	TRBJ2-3	CASSQDKGRTQYF
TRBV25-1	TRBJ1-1	CASRPTGVHTEAFF
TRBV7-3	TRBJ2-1	CASTLKQGFGEQFF
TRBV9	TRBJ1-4	CARTPWGGNEKLFF
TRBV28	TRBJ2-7	CASSGDSTYEQYF
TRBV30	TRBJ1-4	CAWRDRGTEKLFF
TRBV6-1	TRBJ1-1	CASSGGGRFTEAFF
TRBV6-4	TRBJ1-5	CASDRGSQPQHF
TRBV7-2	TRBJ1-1	CASSLSAGPEAFF
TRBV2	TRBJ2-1	CASSGGQGSYNEQFF
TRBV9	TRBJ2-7	CASSQNPRNNYEQYF
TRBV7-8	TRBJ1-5	CASSLQGSNQPQHF
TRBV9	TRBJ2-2	CASSAAGTGITGELFF
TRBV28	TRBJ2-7	CASSSSEYGQYF
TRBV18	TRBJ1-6	CASSTQGNNSPLHF
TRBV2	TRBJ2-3	CASSAASGGYTDTQYF
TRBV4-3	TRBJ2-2	CASSQDRGATGELFF
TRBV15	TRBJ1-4	CATSRVQGQSVEKLFF
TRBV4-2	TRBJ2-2	CASSQDNPGGVAGGPNTGELFF
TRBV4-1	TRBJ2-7	CASSESLYEQYF
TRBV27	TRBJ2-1	CASSPAGLAHEQFF